This T cell receptor beta chain was profiled in a study of T cells after yellow fever vaccination. Study-wide results and limits: Among primary-vaccination clones, most reappeared after the booster, at 96% for CD4 and 85% to 90% for CD8. Few clonotypes appeared in both CD4 and CD8 compartments.

A universal primer site and UMIs were added as TCR cDNA was made by 5'RACE template switching. TCRdb processed the 5' RACE reads anew with MiXCR; each CDR3 protein has one entry. The data hold some 350,000 distinct CDR3 sequences, with more than 8.5% observed a single time. Regarding this clonotype: Its antigen is still unknown.

The CDR3 loop spans 14 amino acids. With V trimmed by 8 bases and J by 2 bases, 7 bases remained unmatched. The receptor was isolated from a man aged 18 to 30 who received the YFV17D yellow fever vaccine. The rearrangement uses TRBV12-3 or TRBV12-4 and TRBJ2-7; 9 bases match TRBD1. This sample comprised PBMCs, obtained on the day of the first yellow fever vaccination. CDR3 sequence (DNA): TGTGCCAGCGGTAGACAGGGGGATCCCTACGAGCAGTACTTC. As protein: CASGRQGDPYEQYF.